These T cell receptor beta chains were read from a single sample in a study of blood T cell repertoires in COVID-19. The protocol was immunoSEQ multiplex PCR, while the TCRdb copy is restricted to in-frame clones and leaves out a portion. Of around 300,000 clones listed, about 90% are singletons. The sequencing sample was made of peripheral blood. These receptors all stem from a man aged 18 to 29 with active or convalescent COVID-19. Each CDR3 is given with its conserved first and last residue. A D gene is named only where the DNA matches it firmly. The listing skips clone size in some rows; elsewhere it reads once, few, many or a size class.

j_call: TRBJ2-1
d_call: NA
v_call: TRBV6-6
clone_size: NA
cdr3_aa: CASSYGLATYGDEQFF
cdr3_nt: TGTGCCAGCAGTTACGGGCTAGCCACCTACGGGGATGAGCAGTTCTTC

j_call: TRBJ2-7
d_call: TRBD2
v_call: TRBV7-2
clone_size: few
cdr3_aa: CASSLEAGTGEQYF
cdr3_nt: TGTGCCAGCAGCTTAGAAGCGGGAACAGGAGAGCAGTACTTC

j_call: TRBJ1-5
d_call: NA
v_call: TRBV5-6
clone_size: NA
cdr3_aa: CASSFNGALGGDQPQHF
cdr3_nt: TGTGCCAGCAGCTTTAATGGCGCTTTGGGGGGAGATCAGCCCCAGCATTTT

j_call: TRBJ1-2
d_call: NA
v_call: TRBV15
clone_size: NA
cdr3_aa: CATSRDAPGGLGGYTF
cdr3_nt: TGTGCCACCAGCAGAGACGCTCCGGGGGGCTTAGGTGGCTACACCTTC

j_call: TRBJ2-5
d_call: TRBD1
v_call: TRBV18
clone_size: NA
cdr3_aa: CASSPGTGRQETQYF
cdr3_nt: TGTGCCAGCTCACCGGGGACAGGGCGGCAAGAGACCCAGTACTTC

j_call: TRBJ2-7
d_call: TRBD1
v_call: TRBV6-5
clone_size: NA
cdr3_aa: CASRDRDTYEQYF
cdr3_nt: TGTGCCAGCCGGGACAGGGATACCTACGAGCAGTACTTC

j_call: TRBJ2-1
d_call: NA
v_call: TRBV2
clone_size: NA
cdr3_aa: CASRAGTPTSSYNEQFF
cdr3_nt: TGTGCCAGCAGGGCGGGCACCCCGACCAGCTCCTACAATGAGCAGTTCTTC

j_call: TRBJ1-1
d_call: TRBD1
v_call: TRBV5-1
clone_size: NA
cdr3_aa: CASSYPNHPKQGSIDTEAFF
cdr3_nt: TGCGCCAGCAGCTACCCGAACCACCCAAAACAGGGGAGTATTGACACTGAAGCTTTCTTT

j_call: TRBJ2-7
d_call: TRBD1
v_call: TRBV5-1
clone_size: NA
cdr3_aa: CASKKLPGTGAYEQYF
cdr3_nt: TGCGCCAGCAAGAAATTACCCGGGACAGGAGCCTACGAGCAGTACTTC

j_call: TRBJ2-4
d_call: TRBD1
v_call: TRBV27
clone_size: NA
cdr3_aa: CASSYDRGGNIQYF
cdr3_nt: TGTGCCAGCAGCTACGACAGGGGTGGAAACATTCAGTACTTC

j_call: TRBJ1-1
d_call: NA
v_call: TRBV10-3
clone_size: NA
cdr3_aa: CAIRGTGTEAFF
cdr3_nt: TGTGCCATCAGGGGTACGGGTACTGAAGCTTTCTTT

j_call: TRBJ2-7
d_call: TRBD1
v_call: TRBV5-1
clone_size: NA
cdr3_aa: CASSPEPPGTGGYEQYF
cdr3_nt: TGCGCCAGCAGCCCGGAGCCTCCCGGGACAGGGGGGTACGAGCAGTACTTC

j_call: TRBJ1-1
d_call: NA
v_call: TRBV2
clone_size: few
cdr3_aa: CASSRTAMNTEAFF
cdr3_nt: TGTGCCAGCAGCCGGACAGCCATGAACACTGAAGCTTTCTTT

j_call: TRBJ2-2
d_call: NA
v_call: TRBV7-6
clone_size: NA
cdr3_aa: CASSSLWELFF
cdr3_nt: TGTGCCAGCAGCTCATTGTGGGAGCTGTTTTTT

j_call: TRBJ2-3
d_call: NA
v_call: TRBV7-2
clone_size: NA
cdr3_aa: CASRRAGDTQYF
cdr3_nt: TGTGCCAGCAGGAGGGCGGGGGATACGCAGTATTTT

j_call: TRBJ1-5
d_call: NA
v_call: TRBV27
clone_size: NA
cdr3_aa: CASSLSWGGNQPQHF
cdr3_nt: TGTGCCAGCAGTTTAAGTTGGGGGGGAAATCAGCCCCAGCATTTT

j_call: TRBJ1-3
d_call: NA
v_call: TRBV28
clone_size: NA
cdr3_aa: CASSQLIGRGVTIYF
cdr3_nt: TGTGCCAGCAGCCAATTAATAGGTCGGGGGGTTACCATATATTTT

j_call: TRBJ1-2
d_call: TRBD1
v_call: TRBV18
clone_size: NA
cdr3_aa: CASSLSTGIDGYTF
cdr3_nt: TGTGCCAGCTCATTATCGACAGGGATCGATGGCTACACCTTC

j_call: TRBJ2-1
d_call: TRBD2
v_call: TRBV14
clone_size: NA
cdr3_aa: CARTSGAYNEQFF
cdr3_nt: TGTGCCAGGACTAGCGGAGCCTACAATGAGCAGTTCTTC

j_call: TRBJ2-7
d_call: NA
v_call: TRBV4-1
clone_size: once
cdr3_aa: CASSQGPGRSYEQYF
cdr3_nt: TGCGCCAGCAGCCAAGGGCCAGGGCGATCCTACGAGCAGTACTTC

j_call: TRBJ1-2
d_call: TRBD1
v_call: TRBV5-4
clone_size: NA
cdr3_aa: CASSLLLSRGLGYGYTF
cdr3_nt: TGTGCCAGCAGCTTGCTTTTATCGAGGGGGCTGGGCTATGGCTACACCTTC

j_call: TRBJ2-3
d_call: NA
v_call: TRBV5-1
clone_size: once
cdr3_aa: CASSPGLPRGDTQYF
cdr3_nt: TGCGCCAGCAGCCCCGGACTCCCTCGAGGGGATACGCAGTATTTT

j_call: TRBJ2-1
d_call: NA
v_call: TRBV24-1
clone_size: once
cdr3_aa: CATSESYSYNEQFF
cdr3_nt: TGTGCCACCAGTGAGAGTTACTCCTACAATGAGCAGTTCTTC

j_call: TRBJ1-5
d_call: NA
v_call: TRBV2
clone_size: once
cdr3_aa: CASSRDTSNQPQHF
cdr3_nt: TGTGCCAGCAGTAGGGACACAAGCAATCAGCCCCAGCATTTT

j_call: TRBJ1-2
d_call: NA
v_call: TRBV28
clone_size: NA
cdr3_aa: CASNPQGQLYTNYGYTF
cdr3_nt: TGTGCCAGCAACCCTCAGGGGCAGCTATACACTAACTATGGCTACACCTTC

j_call: TRBJ2-4
d_call: TRBD2
v_call: TRBV28
clone_size: NA
cdr3_aa: CASSSPGLGTNIQYF
cdr3_nt: TGTGCCAGCAGTTCTCCGGGACTAGGGACTAACATTCAGTACTTC

j_call: TRBJ2-5
d_call: TRBD2
v_call: TRBV7-6
clone_size: NA
cdr3_aa: CASSSGTSGGETQYF
cdr3_nt: TGTGCCAGCAGCTCAGGGACTAGCGGAGGAGAGACCCAGTACTTC